These 16 T cell receptor beta chains originate from one sample sequenced in a study of blood T cell repertoires in COVID-19. TCRdb's copy holds only in-frame clones and misses some; the assay was immunoSEQ multiplex PCR. The profile shows 250,000 or so clones, 88% of them singletons. The sample taken for sequencing was peripheral blood. These TCRs come from a woman aged 40 to 50 who had recovered from COVID-19.

The V call is TRBV11-2, the J call TRBJ2-4, with D perhaps TRBD1 (6 bases). This CDR3 is 15 amino acids long. CDR1 and CDR2 from the germline V gene are SGHAT and FQNNGV. The ends were cut back, 5 bases at V and 3 bases at J, with 14 bases in the middle. The CDR3 loop is CASSPGAEGKNIQYF. The CDR3 DNA is TGTGCCAGCAGCCCAGGGGCCGAGGGCAAAAACATTCAGTACTTC.

The V gene is TRBV30, the J gene TRBJ1-2; 7 bases match TRBD1. Germline assignment: CDR1 GTSNPN and CDR2 SVGIG (reference sequence). The CDR3 runs 17 residues. V lost 4 bases and J lost 7; bases outside the gene matches: 21. The CDR3 DNA sequence: TGTGCCTGGACCCCCCGGGGGACAGCCCCTGTGTCCGGTGGCTACACCTTC. Amino acids: CAWTPRGTAPVSGGYTF.

The V call is TRBV24-1, the J call TRBJ2-1; a weak D match, TRBD1 (6 bases). V was pared by 9 bases and J by 7 bases, with 15 bases between. Germline V gene lookup returns CDR1 KGHDR and CDR2 SFDVKD. The CDR3 is 13 amino acids. The CDR3 sequence is CATCHRVGNEQFF. In nucleotides, the CDR3 is TGTGCCACCTGCCACAGGGTGGGGAATGAGCAGTTCTTC.

This chain uses TRBV30 with TRBJ1-1, with a possible D match to TRBD1 (5 bases). Trimming took 8 bases from V and 6 from J, leaving 22 bases between them. Germline V gene lookup returns CDR1 GTSNPN and CDR2 SVGIG (reference sequence). This CDR3 has 14 residues. CDR3 residues: CALGLGSRGSEAFF. Written as DNA, the CDR3 is TGTGCCCTGGGGTTGGGCTCCCGGGGGTCTGAAGCTTTCTTT.

About this clone: No conserved phenylalanine or tryptophan ends this CDR3, so it is likely a read error. The DNA is omitted, as the CDR3 cannot be located on it reliably, and the CDR3 follows TCRdb's listing. The chain links TRBV18 to TRBJ2-7; TRBD1, as called in the table, went unchecked against the DNA. Ends included, the CDR3 has 13 residues. Germline assignment: CDR1 KGHSH and CDR2 LQKENI. The CDR3 here is CASSPGGVGRISI.

The rearrangement uses TRBV27 and TRBJ2-1; 10 nucleotides agree with TRBD2. The CDR3 contains 16 residues. Unmatched junction bases numbered 8, after V lost 0 bases and J lost 9 bases. CDR1 is MNHEY and CDR2 is SMNVEV in the germline V gene (reference sequence). This chain's CDR3 is CASSLSAASGSFEQFF. The CDR3 region has the DNA TGTGCCAGCAGTTTATCGGCGGCTAGCGGGAGTTTTGAGCAGTTCTTC.

This clone came up once. Its ends do not fully match the called genes, so a read error is possible. The chain has TRBV27 and TRBJ2-4, with 8 bases lining up with TRBD1. Looked up from germline, CDR1 is MNHEY and CDR2 is SMNVEV (reference sequence). This CDR3 contains 12 residues. The CDR3 coding sequence is TGTGCCAGCAGTCCACTCCCGGGACAGGCCCACTTC. Translating it yields CASSPLPGQAHF.

The genes are TRBV30 and TRBJ1-6, with 9 bases identical to TRBD1. In germline, CDR1 is GTSNPN, CDR2 SVGIG (reference sequence). This CDR3 is built from 15 residues. Trimming at V came to 5 bases and at J to 10 bases, leaving 12 bases not matched to a gene. DNA for the CDR3: TGTGCCTGGCAGCCTAACAGGGGGCGCAGGTCACCCCTCCACTTT. Translating it yields CAWQPNRGRRSPLHF.

This sequence joins TRBV5-8 and TRBJ2-7; possible D gene TRBD1, 5 bases. Germline CDR1 reads SGHTS; CDR2 reads YDEGEE. V was clipped by 4 bases and J by 3 bases, with 20 bases between them. The CDR3 is 16 residues long. DNA for the CDR3: TGTGCCAGCAGCCCCAACAGGCCCGAGTCCGGCTACGAGCAGTACTTC. Translating gives CASSPNRPESGYEQYF.

Only one count was recorded for this clone. The chain carries TRBV19 and TRBJ1-4, with 7 bases matching TRBD1. Germline values: CDR1 LNHDA, CDR2 SQIVND (reference sequence). Trimming removed 6 bases from V and 8 bases from J; junction bases left unmatched: 6. CDR3 size: 13 residues. CDR3 sequence: CASRDRTPEKLFF. The CDR3, as DNA: TGTGCCAGTAGGGACAGGACTCCAGAAAAACTGTTTTTT.

In this sample, this clone turned up a few times. This chain uses TRBV19 with TRBJ2-5; TRBD2 aligns across 11 bases. V gave up 8 bases and J gave up 5 bases; unmatched junction bases: 7. The CDR3 has 14 residues. Germline assignment: CDR1 LNHDA and CDR2 SQIVND (reference sequence). This CDR3 is CASGTSGRGETQYF. The CDR3 DNA sequence: TGTGCCAGTGGTACTAGCGGGAGAGGGGAGACCCAGTACTTC. The full variable domain, in which reference TRBV19 and TRBJ2-5 provide the parts outside the CDR3, is DGGITQSPKYLFRKEGQNVTLSCEQNLNHDAMYWYRQDPGQGLRLIYYSQIVNDFQKGDIAEGYSVSREKKESFPLTVTSAQKNPTAFYLCASGTSGRGETQYFGPGTRLLVL.

The chain joins TRBV24-1 to TRBJ2-5, with 9 bases lining up with TRBD1. The CDR3 is 14 amino acids. V lost 9 bases and J lost 10; bases outside the gene matches: 14. Germline V CDR1 and CDR2: KGHDR, SFDVKD. CDR3 coding DNA: TGTGCCACCGGGCCACCGGGACAGGGTGGGGGCCAGTACTTC. The encoded protein is CATGPPGQGGGQYF.

This chain joins TRBV7-6 and TRBJ2-1; TRBD2 aligns across 9 bases. There are 14 residues in the CDR3. The trim removed 7 bases at V and 5 bases at J, leaving 6 bases unmatched. CDR1 and CDR2 from the germline V gene are SGHVS and FNYEAQ. CDR3 region: CASTRTSADNEQFF. In nucleotides, the CDR3 is TGTGCCAGCACCCGGACTAGCGCCGACAATGAGCAGTTCTTC.

This rearrangement joins TRBV30 to TRBJ2-1; 14 positions agree with TRBD2. V lost 0 bases, J lost 9 bases, and 10 bases stayed unmatched. The CDR3 contains 17 residues. The V gene's germline CDR1 is GTSNPN and CDR2 SVGIG (reference sequence). The CDR3 DNA follows: TGTGCCTGGAGTGTACCGGGACTAGCGGGAGCAGTCGGTGAGCAGTTCTTC. Amino acids: CAWSVPGLAGAVGEQFF.

This clone was seen a single time. V and J are TRBV19 and TRBJ2-1; tentative D call: TRBD2 (6 bases). This CDR3 contains 15 residues. Germline-derived CDR1 and CDR2 are LNHDA and SQIVND (reference sequence). Deletions cut 8 bases from V and 9 bases from J, with 23 bases between. The CDR3 here is CASGPGGARGTEQFF. The CDR3 DNA is TGTGCCAGTGGCCCCGGAGGGGCGCGGGGCACTGAGCAGTTCTTC.

The rearrangement uses TRBV29-1 and TRBJ2-1; 8 bases are a match to TRBD2. Per the germline V gene, CDR1 is SQVTM and CDR2 is ANQGSEA. The V gene end was trimmed by 5 bases and the J gene end by 2 bases; junction bases not matched to a gene: 8. The CDR3 length is 15 residues. DNA for the CDR3: TGCAGCGTTACCTCCGGGGGGGGCCCCTACAATGAGCAGTTCTTC. Translation gives CSVTSGGGPYNEQFF.